This T cell receptor beta chain came from a study of T cells after yellow fever vaccination. In the study overall: Fractions of low cell number were prepared using SMART-Seq v4 Ultra Low Input.

The CDR3 is 14 amino acids. Trimming cost V 10 bases and J 7 bases, with 21 bases left between them. Germline CDR1 reads SGHTA; CDR2 reads FQGNSA. TCR cDNA was made by 5'RACE template switching, adding a universal primer site and UMIs. MiXCR was run by TCRdb on the 5' RACE reads, yielding one entry per CDR3 protein. This table holds hundreds of thousands of distinct CDR3 sequences, 6.2% found once. This clonotype showed up many times. Its matching antigen is unknown. Study-wide findings and caveats: Abundant bulk-population clonotypes could contaminate the FACS-sorted repertoires. Reappearing after the booster were most of the clones from primary vaccination (about 96% CD4, 85% to 90% CD8).

The source material was PBMCs, sampled 5 days after the yellow fever booster vaccination. V gene TRBV7-2 combines with J gene TRBJ2-3, with D perhaps matching TRBD1 (5 bases). The origin of this receptor is a young man who received the YFV17D yellow fever vaccine. The CDR3 loop is CATRPRGGAHTQYF. CDR3 nucleotides: TGTGCCACCCGGCCCCGTGGTGGGGCACATACGCAGTATTTT.